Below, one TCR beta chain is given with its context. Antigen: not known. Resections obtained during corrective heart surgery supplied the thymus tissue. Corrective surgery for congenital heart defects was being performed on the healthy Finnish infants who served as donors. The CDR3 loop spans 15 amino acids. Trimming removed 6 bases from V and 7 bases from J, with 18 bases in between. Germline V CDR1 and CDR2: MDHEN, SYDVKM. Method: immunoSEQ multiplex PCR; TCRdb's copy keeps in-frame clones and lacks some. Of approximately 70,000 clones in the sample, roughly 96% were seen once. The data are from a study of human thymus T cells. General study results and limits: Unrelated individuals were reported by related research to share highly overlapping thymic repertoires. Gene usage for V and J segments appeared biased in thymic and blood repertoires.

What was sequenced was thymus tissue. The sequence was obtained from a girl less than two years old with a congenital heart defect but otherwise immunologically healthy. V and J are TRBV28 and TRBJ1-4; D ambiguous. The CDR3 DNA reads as TGTGCCAGCAGCGTTCCCCGGGGTAAGGGTGAAAAACTGTTTTTT. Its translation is CASSVPRGKGEKLFF. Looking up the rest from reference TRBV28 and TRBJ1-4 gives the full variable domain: DVKVTQSSRYLVKRTGEKVFLECVQDMDHENMFWYRQDPGLGLRLIYFSYDVKMKEKGDIPEGYSVSREKKERFSLILESASTNQTSMYLCASSVPRGKGEKLFFGSGTQLSVL.